This TCR beta chain was found in a study of cytomegalovirus exposure and HLA in healthy donors. V was pared by 6 bases and J by 0 bases, with 11 bases between. The CDR3 length is 15 residues. Germline V gene data show CDR1 as MNHEY and CDR2 as SVGAGI. The PCR made use of 60 Vbeta and 13 Jbeta primers. Repertoires were generated with immunoSEQ multiplex PCR, while TCRdb's copy carries only in-frame clones and drops some. The data contain 60,000 to 80,000 clones, about 72% of them singletons. Specimen: PBMCs. V usage is TRBV6-5 and J usage is TRBJ1-4; D is undetermined. The TCR originated in a girl aged 10 to 17 in good health and CMV-seropositive. The CDR3 nucleotides are TGTGCCAGCAGCCTGGCAGGTGCAACTAATGAAAAACTGTTTTTT. Protein sequence: CASSLAGATNEKLFF.